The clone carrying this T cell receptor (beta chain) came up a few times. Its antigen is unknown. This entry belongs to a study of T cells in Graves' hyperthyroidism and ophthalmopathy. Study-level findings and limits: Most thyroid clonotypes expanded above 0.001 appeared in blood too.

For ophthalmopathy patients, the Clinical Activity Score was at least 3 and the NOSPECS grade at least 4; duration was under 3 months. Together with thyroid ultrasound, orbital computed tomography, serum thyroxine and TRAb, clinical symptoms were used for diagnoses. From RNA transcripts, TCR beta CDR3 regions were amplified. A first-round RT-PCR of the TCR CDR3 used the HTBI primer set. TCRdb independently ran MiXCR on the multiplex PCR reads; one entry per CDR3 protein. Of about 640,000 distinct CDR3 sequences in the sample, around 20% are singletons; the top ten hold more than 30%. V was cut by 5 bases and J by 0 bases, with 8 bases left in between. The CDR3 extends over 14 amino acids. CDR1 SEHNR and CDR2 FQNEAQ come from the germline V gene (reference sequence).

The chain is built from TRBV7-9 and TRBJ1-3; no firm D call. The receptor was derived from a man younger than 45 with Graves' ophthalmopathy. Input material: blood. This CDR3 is CASSPPNSGNTIYF. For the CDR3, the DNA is TGTGCCAGCAGCCCGCCGAACTCTGGAAACACCATATATTTT.